This record looks at one TCR beta chain sequence and its context. This table comes from immunoSEQ multiplex PCR, and its TCRdb copy is limited to in-frame clones, with some not included. The data contain around 100,000 clones, around 92% of them singletons. This entry is derived from a study of T cell changes during pregnancy in multiple sclerosis. The CDR3 contains 14 residues. Germline V CDR1 and CDR2: MNHEY, SVGAGI. J was trimmed by 6 bases and V by 2 bases; bases with no gene match: 0. The chain is built from TRBV6-5 and TRBJ2-2, with 10 bases aligning to TRBD1. This clonotype originated in a female donor with multiple sclerosis, enrolled in a pregnancy study. Source: peripheral blood, taken after pregnancy. CDR3 in amino acids: CASSYGQGAGELFF. DNA for the CDR3: TGTGCCAGCAGTTACGGACAGGGGGCCGGGGAGCTGTTTTTT.